The 3 T cell receptor beta chains below all came from one sample that was sequenced in a study of blood T cell repertoires in COVID-19. Clones were sequenced by immunoSEQ multiplex PCR, and TCRdb holds only the in-frame ones, with some missing. This sample has a few hundred thousand clones, with 85% to 90% found just once. What was sequenced was peripheral blood. Every receptor here comes from a man aged 25-40 years with acute or convalescent COVID-19.

The chain carries TRBV30 and TRBJ2-1, with 7 bases fitting TRBD1. Germline CDR1 and CDR2: GTSNPN and SVGIG (reference sequence). The CDR3 spans 13 residues. V dropped 4 bases and J dropped 4; count of bases not matched to a gene: 4. Here the CDR3 reads CAWTTGVYNEQFF. In DNA form, the CDR3 reads TGTGCCTGGACAACAGGGGTATACAATGAGCAGTTCTTC.

The rearrangement links TRBV19 to TRBJ2-2; 10 bases agree with TRBD2. Germline loops: CDR1 LNHDA, CDR2 SQIVND (reference sequence). V shed 3 bases and J 7 bases; nucleotides not matched to a gene: 17. The CDR3 length is 19 residues. The CDR3 DNA reads TGTGCCAGTAGTATTAAGGGGGGAGCGGGAGGGCTCCCGAACGGGGAGCTGTTTTTT. This codes for CASSIKGGAGGLPNGELFF. The variable domain in full, completed from reference TRBV19 and TRBJ2-2, reads DGGITQSPKYLFRKEGQNVTLSCEQNLNHDAMYWYRQDPGQGLRLIYYSQIVNDFQKGDIAEGYSVSREKKESFPLTVTSAQKNPTAFYLCASSIKGGAGGLPNGELFFGEGSRLTVL.

This chain connects TRBV7-9 to TRBJ1-5; D uncertain. The germline CDR1 and CDR2 sequences are SEHNR and FQNEAQ (reference sequence). V lost 0 bases and J 6 bases, leaving 15 bases between the germline ends. This CDR3 contains 16 residues. CDR3 in DNA: TGTGCCAGCAGCTTAGCGGATGAAACTGGGCGTCAGCCCCAGCATTTT. Amino acids: CASSLADETGRQPQHF.